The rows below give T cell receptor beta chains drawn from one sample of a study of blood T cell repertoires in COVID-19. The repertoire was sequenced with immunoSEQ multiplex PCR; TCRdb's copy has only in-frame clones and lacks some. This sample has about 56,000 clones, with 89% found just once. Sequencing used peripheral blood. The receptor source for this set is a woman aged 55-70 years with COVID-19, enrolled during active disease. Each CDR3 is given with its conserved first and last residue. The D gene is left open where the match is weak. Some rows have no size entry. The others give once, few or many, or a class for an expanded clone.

CDR3 DNA: TGCGCCAGCAGCTTGGGACAACGGAATGAGCAGTTCTTC; CDR3 protein: CASSLGQRNEQFF; J gene: TRBJ2-1; clone size: -; D gene: -; V gene: TRBV5-1
CDR3 DNA: TGTGCCAGCAGTTTATACGGACTCACTGAAGCTTTCTTT; CDR3 protein: CASSLYGLTEAFF; J gene: TRBJ1-1; clone size: -; D gene: -; V gene: TRBV12-3/TRBV12-4
CDR3 DNA: TGTGCCAGCAGCTTAGCAGGACAGGGACCTATTTTT; CDR3 protein: CASSLAGQGPIF; J gene: TRBJ1-4; clone size: once; D gene: TRBD1; V gene: TRBV11-3
CDR3 DNA: TGTGCCAGCAGGGGGACATCGGCCAACACCATATATTTT; CDR3 protein: CASRGTSANTIYF; J gene: TRBJ1-3; clone size: -; D gene: -; V gene: TRBV27
CDR3 DNA: TGTGCCAGCAGTTCCGCTAATAACCTAAGGGGGCGGGCTGGAAACACCATATATTTT; CDR3 protein: CASSSANNLRGRAGNTIYF; J gene: TRBJ1-3; clone size: -; D gene: TRBD1; V gene: TRBV28
CDR3 DNA: TGTGCCAGCTCACCTGTCGCGGGAACTAATGAAAAACTGTTTTTT; CDR3 protein: CASSPVAGTNEKLFF; J gene: TRBJ1-4; clone size: once; D gene: -; V gene: TRBV18
CDR3 DNA: TGCAGCGTCCTCGGCGGGCGGAGCTCCTACGAGCAGTACTTC; CDR3 protein: CSVLGGRSSYEQYF; J gene: TRBJ2-7; clone size: -; D gene: -; V gene: TRBV29-1
CDR3 DNA: TGTGCCAGCAGCTTAGAAGGGAGGGGCACAGATACGCAGTATTTT; CDR3 protein: CASSLEGRGTDTQYF; J gene: TRBJ2-3; clone size: -; D gene: TRBD2; V gene: TRBV11-3
CDR3 DNA: TGTGCCTGGGACCGACAGGGGGCGGGAGAGCAGTACTTC; CDR3 protein: CAWDRQGAGEQYF; J gene: TRBJ2-7; clone size: -; D gene: TRBD1; V gene: TRBV30
CDR3 DNA: TGTGCCAGCGTGGGACTAGCAGACCACAATGAGCAGTTCTTC; CDR3 protein: CASVGLADHNEQFF; J gene: TRBJ2-1; clone size: -; D gene: TRBD2; V gene: TRBV28
CDR3 DNA: TGTGCCAGCAGCATGGACCAGGGGCCCTACAATGAGCAGTTCTTC; CDR3 protein: CASSMDQGPYNEQFF; J gene: TRBJ2-1; clone size: -; D gene: -; V gene: TRBV28
CDR3 DNA: TGTGCCACCAGTGAGCGGGACAATGAGCAGTTCTTC; CDR3 protein: CATSERDNEQFF; J gene: TRBJ2-1; clone size: -; D gene: -; V gene: TRBV24-1
CDR3 DNA: TGTGCCAGCTCACCAGACAGGGTGGCGGAGGCCCTAAATTCACCCCTCCACTTT; CDR3 protein: CASSPDRVAEALNSPLHF; J gene: TRBJ1-6; clone size: -; D gene: TRBD1; V gene: TRBV18
CDR3 DNA: TGTGCCACCAGTGAGGAGGGCCCCTACAATGAGCAGTTCTTC; CDR3 protein: CATSEEGPYNEQFF; J gene: TRBJ2-1; clone size: -; D gene: -; V gene: TRBV24-1
CDR3 DNA: TGTGCCAGCAGCGCCCGGGACAGCTCTCTGGGTGGCTACACCTTC; CDR3 protein: CASSARDSSLGGYTF; J gene: TRBJ1-2; clone size: -; D gene: TRBD1; V gene: TRBV9
CDR3 DNA: TGTGCCAGCAGTTTAATTTTTTTGGGCGGGGGGGCCGCCTACAATGAGCAGTTCTTC; CDR3 protein: CASSLIFLGGGAAYNEQFF; J gene: TRBJ2-1; clone size: -; D gene: TRBD2; V gene: TRBV27
CDR3 DNA: TGTGCCAGCAGCTTCGGGAGGGAGACCCAGTACTTC; CDR3 protein: CASSFGRETQYF; J gene: TRBJ2-5; clone size: -; D gene: TRBD2; V gene: TRBV2
CDR3 DNA: TGTGCCTCCACGGTCGCAGGCTATTCACCCCTCCACTTT; CDR3 protein: CASTVAGYSPLHF; J gene: TRBJ1-6; clone size: -; D gene: -; V gene: TRBV30
CDR3 DNA: TGCGCCAGCAGGCCGGGACAGGGGGATGAGCAGTTCTTC; CDR3 protein: CASRPGQGDEQFF; J gene: TRBJ2-1; clone size: -; D gene: TRBD1; V gene: TRBV10-2
CDR3 DNA: TGTGCCAGCAGCTCTTTTATCGATACGCAGTATTTT; CDR3 protein: CASSSFIDTQYF; J gene: TRBJ2-3; clone size: -; D gene: -; V gene: TRBV7-2
CDR3 DNA: TGTGCCAGCAGTGAAGCTGGGGGCGTGGGGTCCTACGAGCAGTACTTC; CDR3 protein: CASSEAGGVGSYEQYF; J gene: TRBJ2-7; clone size: many; D gene: -; V gene: TRBV2
CDR3 DNA: TGTGCCTCCGGCACAGGGGTATACAATGAGCAGTTCTTC; CDR3 protein: CASGTGVYNEQFF; J gene: TRBJ2-1; clone size: once; D gene: TRBD1; V gene: TRBV10-3
CDR3 DNA: TGTGCCACCAGTGACACCACAGGGAAATACAATGAGCAGTTCTTC; CDR3 protein: CATSDTTGKYNEQFF; J gene: TRBJ2-1; clone size: -; D gene: -; V gene: TRBV24-1
CDR3 DNA: TGTGCCACCTTAGCGGAGCAGCAGTTCTTC; CDR3 protein: CATLAEQQFF; J gene: TRBJ2-1; clone size: -; D gene: -; V gene: TRBV10-3
CDR3 DNA: TGTGCCAGCAGCCCTCAGCGAGGCAGGGGGCACGGCTACACCTTC; CDR3 protein: CASSPQRGRGHGYTF; J gene: TRBJ1-2; clone size: -; D gene: TRBD1; V gene: TRBV5-4
CDR3 DNA: TGTGCCAGCAGCCCGGACAGACCTAATTCACCCCTCCACTTT; CDR3 protein: CASSPDRPNSPLHF; J gene: TRBJ1-6; clone size: -; D gene: -; V gene: TRBV3-1/TRBV3-2
CDR3 DNA: TGTGCCAGCAGCTTGGGCGGGGGTCGCTATGGCTACACCTTC; CDR3 protein: CASSLGGGRYGYTF; J gene: TRBJ1-2; clone size: -; D gene: -; V gene: TRBV5-4
CDR3 DNA: TGTGCCAGCAGTACTAGCGGGGGGGCCCATGAGCAGTTCTTC; CDR3 protein: CASSTSGGAHEQFF; J gene: TRBJ2-1; clone size: once; D gene: TRBD2; V gene: TRBV6-2/TRBV6-3
CDR3 DNA: TGTGCCAGCGGGGCGGGGGGACTTCTTGGAAACACCATATATTTT; CDR3 protein: CASGAGGLLGNTIYF; J gene: TRBJ1-3; clone size: -; D gene: -; V gene: TRBV6-6
CDR3 DNA: TGTGCCAGCAGCTTATCAGGGATGAATCAGCCCCAGCATTTT; CDR3 protein: CASSLSGMNQPQHF; J gene: TRBJ1-5; clone size: -; D gene: -; V gene: TRBV7-8
CDR3 DNA: TGTGCCAGCAGCTCCCAGGGGCCCCTCAACGAGCAGTACTTC; CDR3 protein: CASSSQGPLNEQYF; J gene: TRBJ2-7; clone size: -; D gene: -; V gene: TRBV11-2
CDR3 DNA: TGTGCCAGCAGCTTGGGGGCCGGGACTGGCAATGAGCAGTTCTTC; CDR3 protein: CASSLGAGTGNEQFF; J gene: TRBJ2-1; clone size: -; D gene: -; V gene: TRBV5-4
CDR3 DNA: TGTGCCAGCACCAGCGGGATTTACAATGAGCAGTTCTTC; CDR3 protein: CASTSGIYNEQFF; J gene: TRBJ2-1; clone size: -; D gene: TRBD2; V gene: TRBV2
CDR3 DNA: TGTGCCAGCAATGCCGGGGGGGCCGGTAATGAAAAACTGTTTTTT; CDR3 protein: CASNAGGAGNEKLFF; J gene: TRBJ1-4; clone size: -; D gene: -; V gene: TRBV6-5
CDR3 DNA: TGTGCCAGCAGCTCTGGGACTAGCGGGCTTCAAGAGACCCAGTACTTC; CDR3 protein: CASSSGTSGLQETQYF; J gene: TRBJ2-5; clone size: -; D gene: TRBD2; V gene: TRBV7-9
CDR3 DNA: TGTGCCAGCAGCAAACAAGTCAGGGGGGTCCAAGAGACCCAGTACTTC; CDR3 protein: CASSKQVRGVQETQYF; J gene: TRBJ2-5; clone size: -; D gene: -; V gene: TRBV7-7
CDR3 DNA: TGTGCCAGCAGCCCATTGACTAGCGGCGCGGAGGAGCAGTACTTC; CDR3 protein: CASSPLTSGAEEQYF; J gene: TRBJ2-7; clone size: -; D gene: TRBD2; V gene: TRBV5-6
CDR3 DNA: TGCGCCAGCAGCCGTGGACAGGGGGTTGGCTACGAGCAGTACTTC; CDR3 protein: CASSRGQGVGYEQYF; J gene: TRBJ2-7; clone size: -; D gene: TRBD1; V gene: TRBV5-1
CDR3 DNA: TGTGCCAGCAGCCCTCCCCAGGAGTTCCGGGGACTAAATCTCTACAATGAGCAGTTCTTC; CDR3 protein: CASSPPQEFRGLNLYNEQFF; J gene: TRBJ2-1; clone size: -; D gene: TRBD2; V gene: TRBV11-3
CDR3 DNA: TGTGCCAGCAGCTTAGGGACTAGCGGGTCCTACAATGAGCAGTTCTTC; CDR3 protein: CASSLGTSGSYNEQFF; J gene: TRBJ2-1; clone size: -; D gene: TRBD2; V gene: TRBV7-8
CDR3 DNA: TGCGCCAGCAGCCAAGATGTGAGGCATGAGCAGTTCTTC; CDR3 protein: CASSQDVRHEQFF; J gene: TRBJ2-1; clone size: -; D gene: -; V gene: TRBV4-1
CDR3 DNA: TGTGCCAGCAGTTACCGTCTAGCGGACCCCTACGAGCAGTACTTC; CDR3 protein: CASSYRLADPYEQYF; J gene: TRBJ2-7; clone size: -; D gene: TRBD2; V gene: TRBV6-2/TRBV6-3
CDR3 DNA: TGTGCCAGCAGTTCCCCGGACAGGGCCAGTTATGGCTACACCTTC; CDR3 protein: CASSSPDRASYGYTF; J gene: TRBJ1-2; clone size: -; D gene: TRBD1; V gene: TRBV6-5
CDR3 DNA: TGTGCCAGCAGTCGGGACAAATCCTACGAGCAGTACTTC; CDR3 protein: CASSRDKSYEQYF; J gene: TRBJ2-7; clone size: -; D gene: -; V gene: TRBV5-4
CDR3 DNA: TGTGCCAGCAGCTTAGGGACCTCAGGGATTTTGGAGACCCAGTACTTC; CDR3 protein: CASSLGTSGILETQYF; J gene: TRBJ2-5; clone size: -; D gene: -; V gene: TRBV11-3
CDR3 DNA: TGTGCCAGCAGCCCCGCAGGGATGAACACTGAAGCTTTCTTT; CDR3 protein: CASSPAGMNTEAFF; J gene: TRBJ1-1; clone size: -; D gene: -; V gene: TRBV7-2
CDR3 DNA: TGTGCCAGCGGGAGACAGGGGAACTCCTACGAGCAGTACTTC; CDR3 protein: CASGRQGNSYEQYF; J gene: TRBJ2-7; clone size: -; D gene: TRBD1; V gene: TRBV6-6
CDR3 DNA: TGTGCCACCGAGGACAGGAGGGACGAGCAGTACTTC; CDR3 protein: CATEDRRDEQYF; J gene: TRBJ2-7; clone size: -; D gene: -; V gene: TRBV19
CDR3 DNA: TGTGCCTGGAGTGCTAGCGGGCCCACCTACGAGCAGTACTTC; CDR3 protein: CAWSASGPTYEQYF; J gene: TRBJ2-7; clone size: -; D gene: TRBD2; V gene: TRBV30
CDR3 DNA: TGTGCCAGCAGCGCCCAGGGGGCGACTAATGAAAAACTGTTTTTT; CDR3 protein: CASSAQGATNEKLFF; J gene: TRBJ1-4; clone size: once; D gene: TRBD1; V gene: TRBV7-8
CDR3 DNA: TGTGCCAGCAGAGATCCGGGACTAGCGGGTGAGCAGTACTTC; CDR3 protein: CASRDPGLAGEQYF; J gene: TRBJ2-7; clone size: few; D gene: TRBD2; V gene: TRBV27